This is a list of T cell receptor beta chains from one sample in a study of T cell responses to AZD1222 COVID-19 vaccine. Profiled with immunoSEQ multiplex PCR; TCRdb holds only in-frame clones, not every one. There are some 110,000 clones in the sample; roughly 80% occur only once, and approximately 5% lies in the top ten. The sequenced sample was peripheral blood, obtained on day 0 of AZD1222 vaccination. The receptor source for this set is an adult in good health. Each CDR3 is given with its conserved first and last residue. A D gene is named only where the DNA matches it firmly. Where a row states a size, it is once, few, many or the class of an expanded clone; other rows omit it.

D gene,clone size,J gene,V gene,CDR3 length,CDR3 protein,CDR3 DNA
TRBD1,NA,TRBJ1-3,TRBV19,15,CASSWTGSPGNTIYF,TGTGCCAGTAGTTGGACAGGGAGCCCTGGAAACACCATATATTTT
NA,NA,TRBJ1-6,TRBV14,15,CASRKGRAYNSPLHF,TGTGCCAGCCGGAAGGGGCGCGCCTATAATTCACCCCTCCACTTT
NA,NA,TRBJ1-2,TRBV19,14,CASSIGIPTRGYTF,TGTGCCAGTAGTATCGGGATCCCGACACGGGGCTACACCTTC
NA,NA,TRBJ1-2,TRBV19,15,CASSIQGPPFYGYTF,TGTGCCAGTAGTATCCAGGGTCCCCCCTTTTATGGCTACACCTTC
NA,once,TRBJ1-2,TRBV11-2,17,CASSLDRRVRLNYGYTF,TGTGCCAGCAGCTTAGATCGTAGGGTGAGATTAAACTATGGCTACACCTTC
TRBD2,NA,TRBJ2-1,TRBV7-2,15,CASSLSSGGYNEQFF,TGTGCCAGCAGCTTATCTAGCGGGGGGTACAATGAGCAGTTCTTC
TRBD1,NA,TRBJ2-7,TRBV4-1,16,CASSQEPGQGSYEQYF,TGCGCCAGCAGCCAAGAACCGGGACAGGGTTCGTACGAGCAGTACTTC
TRBD1,once,TRBJ1-2,TRBV19,16,CASSMTGTGVNYGYTF,TGTGCCAGTAGTATGACCGGGACAGGCGTAAACTATGGCTACACCTTC
NA,once,TRBJ1-6,TRBV6-1,12,CASSEPNSPLHF,TGTGCCAGCAGTGAACCGAATTCACCCCTCCACTTT
TRBD1,NA,TRBJ1-1,TRBV5-6,13,CASRRQGGTEAFF,TGTGCCAGCAGGAGACAGGGAGGCACTGAAGCTTTCTTT
TRBD1,NA,TRBJ1-2,TRBV10-3,15,CAIAVGTGENYGYTF,TGTGCCATCGCAGTGGGGACAGGGGAGAACTATGGCTACACCTTC
TRBD2,NA,TRBJ2-3,TRBV5-4,16,CASSLDWAGVGDTQYF,TGTGCCAGCAGCTTGGATTGGGCGGGGGTTGGAGATACGCAGTATTTT
NA,NA,TRBJ1-2,TRBV25-1,16,CASSESGLGSYYGYTF,TGTGCCAGCAGTGAATCGGGTCTAGGGTCGTACTATGGCTACACCTTC
TRBD1,few,TRBJ1-1,TRBV11-3,13,CASSITGGTEAFF,TGTGCCAGCAGCATCACAGGGGGCACTGAAGCTTTCTTT
TRBD1,NA,TRBJ2-7,TRBV5-4,14,CASSLQGVSYEQYF,TGTGCCAGCAGCTTACAGGGGGTCTCCTACGAGCAGTACTTC
NA,NA,TRBJ2-2,TRBV6-5,10,CASRLGELFF,TGTGCCAGCAGACTCGGGGAGCTGTTTTTT
NA,NA,TRBJ1-4,TRBV4-2,16,CASSRGPQGANEKLFF,TGTGCCAGCAGCCGCGGGCCTCAAGGAGCTAATGAAAAACTGTTTTTT
NA,NA,TRBJ2-1,TRBV9,16,CASSVAVGPTYNEQFF,TGTGCCAGCAGCGTAGCGGTAGGGCCAACCTACAATGAGCAGTTCTTC
NA,NA,TRBJ1-2,TRBV27,14,CASSFQADNYGYTF,TGTGCCAGCAGCTTCCAAGCTGATAACTATGGCTACACCTTC
NA,NA,TRBJ2-7,TRBV2,14,CASLPGITSYEQYF,TGTGCCAGCCTCCCCGGGATTACCTCCTACGAGCAGTACTTC
NA,NA,TRBJ1-2,TRBV5-6,15,CASSSIDTFRYGYTF,TGTGCCAGCAGCTCCATTGACACCTTTCGGTATGGCTACACCTTC
TRBD1,NA,TRBJ1-2,TRBV4-2,15,CASSHVQGARVGYTF,TGTGCCAGCAGCCACGTACAGGGGGCGCGGGTTGGCTACACCTTC
TRBD1,NA,TRBJ2-7,TRBV7-6,12,CASSPTGIEQYF,TGTGCCAGCAGCCCGACAGGGATCGAGCAGTACTTC
NA,once,TRBJ1-2,TRBV11-2,15,CASSARLKGNYGYTF,TGTGCCAGCAGCGCCAGGTTGAAGGGTAACTATGGCTACACCTTC
NA,once,TRBJ2-3,TRBV7-9,14,CASSSGTGADTQYF,TGTGCCAGCAGCTCAGGGACGGGAGCAGATACGCAGTATTTT
NA,once,TRBJ1-1,TRBV19,15,CASSIDIRANTEAFF,TGTGCCAGTAGTATAGATATTCGGGCGAACACTGAAGCTTTCTTT
TRBD2,once,TRBJ2-3,TRBV7-2,15,CASSLRSGGTDTQYF,TGTGCCAGCAGCTTACGAAGCGGGGGGACAGATACGCAGTATTTT
NA,NA,TRBJ2-1,TRBV13,18,CASSPRGGRGNSYNEQFF,TGTGCCAGCAGCCCACGGGGCGGGCGGGGCAACTCCTACAATGAGCAGTTCTTC
TRBD2,NA,TRBJ2-3,TRBV7-2,18,CASSSPGGSGGPRDTQYF,TGTGCCAGCAGCTCCCCCGGGGGTAGCGGGGGTCCGCGCGATACGCAGTATTTT
TRBD2,NA,TRBJ2-5,TRBV2,14,CASISGGPGETQYF,TGTGCCAGCATCAGCGGGGGGCCCGGGGAGACCCAGTACTTC
NA,few,TRBJ2-2,TRBV11-2,15,CASSLVRQNTGELFF,TGTGCCAGCAGCTTAGTTCGGCAGAACACCGGGGAGCTGTTTTTT
NA,NA,TRBJ1-5,TRBV6-2/TRBV6-3,14,CASSYWAGNQPQHF,TGTGCCAGCAGTTATTGGGCAGGCAATCAGCCCCAGCATTTT
TRBD1,few,TRBJ1-2,TRBV7-9,13,CASSYQGAYGYTF,TGTGCCAGCAGCTATCAGGGGGCCTATGGCTACACCTTC
NA,NA,TRBJ2-5,TRBV6-2/TRBV6-3,15,CASSLRDVRRETQYF,TGTGCCAGCAGTCTGAGGGACGTCCGGAGAGAGACCCAGTACTTC
NA,NA,TRBJ2-1,TRBV6-2/TRBV6-3,18,CASSYTIQKTGPEDEQFF,TGTGCCAGCAGTTATACGATACAGAAGACAGGCCCGGAGGATGAGCAGTTCTTC
TRBD1,few,TRBJ1-2,TRBV15,15,CATSMRQGPLGGYTF,TGTGCCACCAGCATGCGACAGGGGCCCCTTGGGGGCTACACCTTC
NA,NA,TRBJ1-1,TRBV30,13,CAWRSRLDTEAFF,TGTGCCTGGAGGAGCCGACTGGACACTGAAGCTTTCTTT
NA,NA,TRBJ2-3,TRBV5-4,14,CASSLVAEADTQYF,TGTGCCAGCAGCTTGGTCGCAGAGGCAGATACGCAGTATTTT
NA,NA,TRBJ1-2,TRBV30,13,CAWSVRGTVGYTF,TGTGCCTGGAGTGTCCGGGGGACGGTTGGCTACACCTTC
NA,few,TRBJ1-3,TRBV5-1,15,CASSLGGIGGNTIYF,TGCGCCAGCAGCTTGGGGGGGATCGGTGGAAACACCATATATTTT
NA,NA,TRBJ2-5,TRBV5-1,14,CASSPVDRQETQYF,TGCGCCAGCAGCCCGGTCGACAGGCAAGAGACCCAGTACTTC
TRBD1,NA,TRBJ1-2,TRBV27,16,CASSSQGTQSSYGYTF,TGTGCCAGCAGTTCACAGGGGACTCAGTCGAGCTATGGCTACACCTTC
NA,NA,TRBJ2-5,TRBV19,13,CASSPGNQETQYF,TGTGCCAGTAGTCCAGGGAACCAAGAGACCCAGTACTTC
NA,NA,TRBJ2-1,TRBV18,15,CASSPPGALSNEQFF,TGTGCCAGCTCACCACCGGGGGCCTTAAGTAATGAGCAGTTCTTC
TRBD1,NA,TRBJ1-2,TRBV6-5,14,CASRGQGAYYGYTF,TGTGCCAGCCGGGGACAGGGGGCCTACTATGGCTACACCTTC
NA,NA,TRBJ1-5,TRBV6-2/TRBV6-3,11,CASSQIGPQHF,TGTGCCAGCAGCCAAATTGGGCCCCAGCATTTT
TRBD2,NA,TRBJ2-1,TRBV5-1,16,CASSYGGASSYNEQFF,TGCGCCAGCAGCTACGGGGGGGCGAGCTCCTACAATGAGCAGTTCTTC
TRBD1,NA,TRBJ1-1,TRBV5-1,12,CASTRQGSQAFF,TGCGCCAGCACGCGACAGGGCAGTCAAGCTTTCTTT
NA,few,TRBJ1-2,TRBV19,14,CASSIRGTAGGYTF,TGTGCCAGTAGTATAAGGGGCACCGCTGGGGGCTACACCTTC
NA,NA,TRBJ2-5,TRBV19,16,CATSESQGGLWETQYF,TGTGCCACCTCGGAATCACAGGGAGGGCTCTGGGAGACCCAGTACTTC
TRBD1,NA,TRBJ1-1,TRBV25-1,13,CASGTGQVTEAFF,TGTGCCAGCGGGACAGGGCAGGTCACTGAAGCTTTCTTT
NA,NA,TRBJ2-5,TRBV2,13,CASSVAFQETQYF,TGTGCCAGCAGTGTTGCGTTTCAGGAGACCCAGTACTTC
NA,NA,TRBJ1-2,TRBV27,14,CASSLSGGARGYTF,TGTGCCAGCAGTTTATCCGGAGGGGCGCGTGGCTACACCTTC
TRBD1,once,TRBJ1-6,TRBV25-1,13,CASSGQGWTPLHF,TGTGCCAGCAGTGGACAGGGATGGACACCCCTCCACTTT
TRBD1,NA,TRBJ1-2,TRBV5-1,24,CASSLDPAYHIEGTGENHNYGYTF,TGCGCCAGCAGCTTGGACCCTGCGTATCACATAGAGGGGACAGGGGAGAATCATAACTATGGCTACACCTTC
NA,NA,TRBJ1-5,TRBV15,15,CATSAMGGIGQPQHF,TGTGCCACCAGCGCTATGGGGGGAATAGGTCAGCCCCAGCATTTT
NA,once,TRBJ2-6,TRBV10-3,17,CAISERGRSSGANVLTF,TGTGCCATCAGTGAGCGGGGACGGAGCTCTGGGGCCAACGTCCTGACTTTC